Sequencing of this T cell receptor (beta chain) was carried out in a study of HIV-infected patients and healthy controls. Whole-study results and caveats: HIV-associated CDR3 frequencies dropped significantly during therapy; CMV-associated ones, mostly rising, changed nonsignificantly.

This CDR3 has 14 residues. V shed 3 bases and J shed 4 bases, with 12 bases lying between them. This clonotype was seen at least ten times. Its matching antigen is unknown. About 500 ng RNA was reverse transcribed with alpha and beta constant-region primers. Using multiplexing indices, alpha and beta chain libraries were generated apart by chain-specific third strand synthesis. TCRdb passed the 5' RACE reads through MiXCR, listing each CDR3 protein once. The sample has over 9,000 distinct CDR3 sequences; around 8.2% are singletons. No cell fractionation was done, so the repertoire covers all unsorted peripheral blood T cells. Peripheral blood, approximately 2.6 ml, was drawn for RNA extraction.

The source material was blood, sampled before antiretroviral therapy. This chain uses TRBV12-3 or TRBV12-4 with TRBJ1-2; D unresolved. The source of this sequence is an adult with HIV infection. The donor label of this sample is uncertain. The CDR3 sequence is CASSFRRSGYGYTF. The CDR3 bases are TGTGCCAGCAGTTTCCGCAGAAGCGGCTATGGCTACACCTTC.